These 19 T cell receptor beta chains came from one sample sequenced in a study of cytomegalovirus exposure and HLA in healthy donors. The PCR employed 60 Vbeta primers together with 13 Jbeta primers. The protocol was immunoSEQ multiplex PCR, while the TCRdb copy is restricted to in-frame clones and leaves out a portion. This sample contains 130,000 or so clones. Sequenced material: PBMCs. The receptor set was obtained from a woman aged 40 to 49 in good health and CMV-seropositive.

This chain uses TRBV30 with TRBJ1-6; maybe TRBD1 (6 bases). Germline lookup yields CDR1 GTSNPN and CDR2 SVGIG (reference sequence). CDR3 length: 13 residues. V lost 2 bases and J 7 bases, leaving 9 bases between the germline ends. The CDR3 sequence: CAWSRGQNSPLHF. Here the CDR3 DNA reads TGTGCCTGGAGTCGTGGACAGAATTCACCCCTCCACTTT.

The genes are TRBV5-4 and TRBJ1-3, with 7 bases lining up with TRBD1. Germline-derived CDR1 and CDR2 are SGHNT and YYREEE (reference sequence). The CDR3 is 18 residues long. V shed 4 bases and J 0 bases; nucleotides not matched to a gene: 13. CDR3 nucleotide sequence: TGTGCCAGCAGCCACAAAGTAGGGGGCGCGGGCTCTGGAAACACCATATATTTT. Amino acids: CASSHKVGGAGSGNTIYF.

The CDR3 nucleotides are TGTGCCAGCAGTCCCCAGAGGTTGAACACTGAAGCTTTCTTT. The encoded protein is CASSPQRLNTEAFF. J is TRBJ1-1 and V is TRBV27, with no clear D. CDR1 MNHEY and CDR2 SMNVEV come from the germline V gene (reference sequence). V gave up 5 bases and J gave up 0 bases, with 10 bases separating them. There are 14 residues in the CDR3.

This sequence joins TRBV5-1 and TRBJ2-5; weak D call: TRBD1 (6 bases). Germline V gives CDR1 SGHRS, CDR2 YFSETQ. This CDR3 has 15 amino acids. The V and J ends lost 0 bases and 5 bases respectively, with 14 bases between them. This CDR3 reads CASSLAPDSMETQYF. The CDR3 DNA follows: TGCGCCAGCAGCTTGGCCCCGGACAGCATGGAGACCCAGTACTTC.

CDR3 region: CSASISGEQYF. The CDR3 DNA reads TGCAGTGCTTCGATCTCGGGCGAGCAGTACTTC. V gene TRBV20-1 combines with J gene TRBJ2-7; D uncertain. Trimming left V 5 bases short and J 6 bases short, with 11 bases between. The germline gives CDR1 DFQATT, CDR2 SNEGSKA (reference sequence). The CDR3 loop spans 11 amino acids.

J is TRBJ1-1 and V is TRBV9, with 7 bases identical to TRBD1. Germline V lookup: CDR1 SGDLS, CDR2 YYNGEE. CDR3 length: 14 amino acids. V shed 4 bases and J 6 bases; nucleotides not matched to a gene: 9. CDR3: CASSPGGRGAEAFF. The CDR3 DNA follows: TGTGCCAGCAGCCCTGGGGGCAGGGGGGCTGAAGCTTTCTTT.

This chain uses TRBV28 with TRBJ2-4; D is unclear. V was trimmed by 7 bases and J by 0 bases, leaving 10 bases between them. CDR1 is MDHEN and CDR2 is SYDVKM in the germline V gene. This CDR3 comprises 14 residues. CDR3 protein: CASTAVAAKNIQYF. The CDR3 bases are TGTGCCAGCACCGCAGTTGCAGCCAAAAACATTCAGTACTTC.

The chain couples TRBV14 to TRBJ2-7; D call uncertain. Per germline, CDR1 SGHDN and CDR2 FVKESK. The CDR3 is made up of 12 amino acids. Trimming left V 1 base short and J 3 bases short, with 4 bases between. CDR3 amino acids: CASSQGGYEQYF. The CDR3 bases are TGTGCCAGCAGCCAAGGCGGCTACGAGCAGTACTTC.

The chain uses TRBV30 and TRBJ2-1; a weak D match, TRBD2 (7 bases). The length of the CDR3 is 14 residues. CDR1 and CDR2 from the germline V gene are GTSNPN and SVGIG (reference sequence). Trimming took off 3 bases at V and 8 bases at J, with 17 bases between the two ends. CDR3 in amino acids: CAWRRGEGSDEQFF. The CDR3 DNA reads TGTGCCTGGAGAAGGGGGGAGGGGTCTGATGAGCAGTTCTTC.

The rearrangement links TRBV6-8 to TRBJ2-2; weak D call: TRBD2 (6 bases). This CDR3 contains 13 residues. CDR1 and CDR2 from the germline V gene are MNHGY and SAAAGT. Between the trimmed V and J ends, which lost 9 bases and 7 bases, there was a span of 15 bases. In nucleotides, the CDR3 is TGTGCCAGGGAACGGGAGTACGGCGGGGAGCTGTTTTTT. This codes for CAREREYGGELFF.

The J gene is TRBJ2-5, the V gene TRBV25-1; maybe TRBD2 (5 bases). The closer fit of TRBJ2-7 to the DNA end suggests the J call may be wrong. There are 16 residues in the CDR3. Germline V gives CDR1 MGHDK, CDR2 SYGVNS. In DNA, the CDR3 is TGTGCCAGCAGTGAGGTAGGGAGCAGAGATTCCTACGAGCAGTACTTC. It yields the protein CASSEVGSRDSYEQYF.

This chain uses TRBV7-9 with TRBJ2-7, with D perhaps matching TRBD1 (6 bases). Germline V gives CDR1 SEHNR, CDR2 FQNEAQ (reference sequence). The CDR3 sequence is 16 residues long. With 1 base removed from V and 2 bases from J, the gap between germline ends came to 15 bases. The CDR3 DNA reads as TGTGCCAGCAGCTTAGGGGGCCCGGGACAAACCTACGAGCAGTACTTC. Amino acids: CASSLGGPGQTYEQYF.

This chain uses TRBV7-8 with TRBJ1-1; D uncertain. The CDR3 spans 12 residues. From germline, CDR1 is SGHVS and CDR2 FQNEAQ. Trimming removed 6 bases at V and 6 bases at J, with 11 bases between. The CDR3 nucleotides are TGTGCCAGCAGGAAGGTTGGAGCTGAAGCTTTCTTT. Translated, it gives CASRKVGAEAFF.

V and J are TRBV9 and TRBJ1-2; TRBD1 might be the D (5 bases). CDR1 and CDR2 from the germline V gene are SGDLS and YYNGEE. V gave up 0 bases and J gave up 4 bases, with 10 bases separating them. There are 14 residues in the CDR3. The CDR3 loop reads CASSVGGGTYGYTF. The CDR3 region has the DNA TGTGCCAGCAGCGTAGGGGGCGGGACCTATGGCTACACCTTC.

The chain recombines TRBV6-1 with TRBJ1-5; D is unclear. CDR3 length: 13 residues. The V end was cut by 5 bases, the J end by 3 bases, with 8 bases between. Per the germline V gene, CDR1 is MNHNS and CDR2 is SASEGT. CDR3 DNA: TGTGCCAGCAGTTCGGTCTCCAATCAGCCCCAGCATTTT. Its translation: CASSSVSNQPQHF.

The rearrangement joins TRBV7-9 to TRBJ2-1; 13 bases are shared with TRBD2. The CDR3 has 15 amino acids. CDR1 SEHNR and CDR2 FQNEAQ come from the germline V gene (reference sequence). The trim removed 5 bases at V and 5 bases at J, leaving 3 bases unmatched. The CDR3: CASSEGLAGNNEQFF. For the CDR3, the DNA is TGTGCCAGCAGCGAGGGACTAGCGGGAAACAATGAGCAGTTCTTC.

V is TRBV19 and J is TRBJ2-6, with D unresolved. V was clipped by 3 bases and J by 5 bases, with 8 bases between them. Germline V lookup: CDR1 LNHDA, CDR2 SQIVND (reference sequence). This CDR3 has 14 residues. The CDR3 DNA is TGTGCCAGTAGTATCTCAGATAGGGCCAACGTCCTGACTTTC. Translated: CASSISDRANVLTF.

The chain links TRBV29-1 to TRBJ2-1; TRBD2 might be the D (6 bases). Trimming took off 4 bases at V and 0 bases at J, with 10 bases between the two ends. CDR3 size: 14 residues. Germline V lookup: CDR1 SQVTM, CDR2 ANQGSEA. CDR3 sequence reads: CSVATRLSYNEQFF. CDR3 bases: TGCAGCGTTGCGACTAGACTCTCCTACAATGAGCAGTTCTTC.

This chain connects TRBV10-3 to TRBJ2-7; 7 bases align to TRBD1. The junction had 11 bases not matched to a gene; V was cut back by 6 bases and J by 3 bases. The germline CDR1 and CDR2 sequences are ENHRY and SYGVKD. The CDR3 spans 15 residues. CDR3 DNA sequence: TGTGCCATCAGCGACGCGACAGGGTCGGGCTACGAGCAGTACTTC. This gives the protein CAISDATGSGYEQYF.